The text below deals with one T cell receptor (beta chain). What it binds is unknown. The Oncomine TCR Beta short-read assay was what sequenced the DNA obtained from cultured CD4+ T cells. In TCRdb, the PCR reads were re-called with MiXCR into one record per CDR3 protein. The sample has roughly 7,200 distinct CDR3 sequences; less than 40% are singletons. Germline V gene sequence: CDR1 DFQATT, CDR2 SNEGSKA (reference sequence). Trimming shortened V by 3 bases and J by 0 bases, and 11 bases separated the two germline ends. The CDR3 loop spans 14 amino acids. Treatment meaning: roughly nine-day PBMC culture with coronavirus spike peptide pools or control peptides (ViraFEST assay). CD4+ T-cell collection from the unexposed donor predated the COVID-19 pandemic (2011-2018). The data are from a study of vaccination and CD4 T cells after COVID-19. Overall study findings and caveats: Within the convalescent patients, spike mono-reactivity was found in 304 of 307 vaccine-specific clones.

This sequence was found in a human donor in good health. What was sequenced was CD4+ T cells from blood, cultured in vitro. This chain links TRBV20-1 with TRBJ1-1; D unresolved. For the CDR3, the DNA is TGCAGTGCTAGGGGAGATCCTATGAACACTGAAGCTTTCTTT. Its protein product is CSARGDPMNTEAFF.